The table lists the clone carrying this T cell receptor beta chain with a few counts. The target antigen is unknown. Germline assignment: CDR1 DFQATT and CDR2 SNEGSKA (reference sequence). This CDR3 is built from 13 residues. Germline trimming cut 6 bases from V and 4 bases from J; bases unmatched to any gene: 8. From the 5' RACE reads, TCRdb called clonotypes with MiXCR, one entry per CDR3 protein. Here the sample spans about 580,000 distinct CDR3 sequences, about a sixth being singletons. These data come from a study of T cells after yellow fever vaccination. Study-level background: SMART-Seq v4 Ultra Low Input served to prepare low-cell-number fractions. General study results and limits: Re-detected after boosting: most primary clones, more than 95% of CD4 and roughly 90% of CD8. The presence of abundant clonotypes contaminating from the bulk population was possible in FACS-sorted repertoires.

The sequence derives from a man aged 18 to 30 who received the YFV17D yellow fever vaccine. Material: PBMCs, obtained less than 6 days after the first yellow fever vaccination. The V and J genes are TRBV20-1 and TRBJ2-5, with TRBD2 matching 7 bases. CDR3 region: CSATPGGLETQYF. CDR3 coding DNA: TGCAGTGCCACCCCGGGGGGTTTAGAGACCCAGTACTTC.